This TCR beta chain came from a study of molecular identifiers for immune sequencing clone quantification. Findings and caveats of the study: It was shown that clones above 20 RNA copies held over 98% of effector molecules, but under 1% in naive cells. Sizes of highly expanded clones could be underestimated through identical TCRs sharing a barcode.

This clonotype was counted many times. What it binds is unknown. TCRdb called the PCR reads again in MiXCR, with one record for every CDR3 protein. The table has about 510,000 distinct CDR3 sequences, about a fifth seen once. The CDR3 extends over 14 amino acids. Germline values: CDR1 PRHDT, CDR2 FYEKMQ (reference sequence). V lost 2 bases to trimming and J lost 2 bases, with 6 bases between them. The rearrangement links TRBV13 to TRBJ2-2; D call uncertain. The sequenced sample was naive CD8+ T cells from blood, with Jurkat cell RNA spiked in. Subset specified: FACS-sorted CD8+CD4-CCR7+CD45RA+ naive T cells. The sequence came from a human donor in good health. Some libraries in this study had Jurkat cell RNA spiked in. CDR3 sequence reads: CASSLRLNTGELFF. The CDR3 DNA reads TGTGCCAGCAGCTTAAGGCTTAACACCGGGGAGCTGTTTTTT. The whole variable domain, remainder taken from reference TRBV13 and TRBJ2-2, is AAGVIQSPRHLIKEKRETATLKCYPIPRHDTVYWYQQGPGQDPQFLISFYEKMQSDKGSIPDRFSAQQFSDYHSELNMSSLELGDSALYFCASSLRLNTGELFFGEGSRLTVL.